The rows below give T cell receptor beta chains drawn from one sample of a study of post-analysis software for immune sequencing data. TCRdb independently ran MiXCR on the PCR reads; one entry per CDR3 protein. The data contain 350,000 to 500,000 distinct CDR3 sequences, over 30% of them seen just once; the ten biggest clones take up about 8%. Specimen: blood. These receptors were collected from a girl aged 2 to 9 with multiple sclerosis. Both conserved end residues are part of each CDR3. D genes are given only for firm matches. Part of the rows lack a size; the others show once, few, many or a class for expanded clones.

d_gene: NA; j_gene: TRBJ1-5; v_gene: TRBV4-1; abundance: few; CDR3aa: CASSQERGSNQPQHF; CDR3nt: TGCGCCAGCAGCCAAGAAAGGGGTAGCAATCAGCCCCAGCATTTT
d_gene: TRBD2; j_gene: TRBJ2-7; v_gene: TRBV12-3/TRBV12-4; abundance: NA; CDR3aa: CASSQTSSGVLYEQYF; CDR3nt: TGTGCCAGCAGTCAGACATCTAGCGGAGTTCTTTACGAGCAGTACTTC
d_gene: NA; j_gene: TRBJ2-3; v_gene: TRBV20-1; abundance: few; CDR3aa: CSARFLGSTDTQYF; CDR3nt: TGTAGTGCTAGATTCCTGGGTAGCACAGATACGCAGTATTTT
d_gene: NA; j_gene: TRBJ2-6; v_gene: TRBV6-2/TRBV6-3; abundance: NA; CDR3aa: CASSYSQVPSGANVLTF; CDR3nt: TGTGCCAGCAGTTACAGTCAGGTCCCCTCTGGGGCCAACGTCCTGACTTTC
d_gene: NA; j_gene: TRBJ2-1; v_gene: TRBV7-2; abundance: NA; CDR3aa: CASKVAESSYNEQFF; CDR3nt: TGTGCCAGCAAAGTAGCCGAGAGCTCCTACAATGAGCAGTTCTTC
d_gene: NA; j_gene: TRBJ2-7; v_gene: TRBV6-5; abundance: once; CDR3aa: CATKVKHEQYF; CDR3nt: TGTGCCACCAAGGTTAAGCACGAGCAGTACTTC
d_gene: TRBD2; j_gene: TRBJ2-5; v_gene: TRBV28; abundance: NA; CDR3aa: CASTRRGARYLQETQYF; CDR3nt: TGTGCCAGCACCCGGCGGGGGGCCCGATATTTACAAGAGACCCAGTACTTC
d_gene: NA; j_gene: TRBJ1-2; v_gene: TRBV3-1; abundance: few; CDR3aa: CASSPIGQNYGYTF; CDR3nt: TGTGCCAGCAGCCCCATCGGACAGAACTATGGCTACACCTTC
d_gene: TRBD1; j_gene: TRBJ2-3; v_gene: TRBV12-3/TRBV12-4; abundance: NA; CDR3aa: CASSLPDRDPDTQYF; CDR3nt: TGTGCCAGCAGTTTACCGGACAGGGATCCTGATACGCAGTATTTT
d_gene: TRBD1; j_gene: TRBJ1-5; v_gene: TRBV28; abundance: NA; CDR3aa: CASSLTGRSQPQHF; CDR3nt: TGTGCCAGCAGCTTGACAGGGAGGTCTCAGCCCCAGCATTTT
d_gene: NA; j_gene: TRBJ2-5; v_gene: TRBV9; abundance: NA; CDR3aa: CASGEGETQYF; CDR3nt: TGTGCCAGCGGGGAAGGGGAGACCCAGTACTTC
d_gene: NA; j_gene: TRBJ1-5; v_gene: TRBV5-1; abundance: NA; CDR3aa: CASSLWGEGNQPQHF; CDR3nt: TGCGCCAGCAGCTTGTGGGGTGAAGGCAATCAGCCCCAGCATTTT
d_gene: NA; j_gene: TRBJ1-4; v_gene: TRBV27; abundance: NA; CDR3aa: CASSRQPTDLKLFF; CDR3nt: TGTGCCAGCAGCCGTCAACCAACGGATCTAAAACTGTTTTTT
d_gene: NA; j_gene: TRBJ2-6; v_gene: TRBV29-1; abundance: few; CDR3aa: CSVEWRRTSGANVLTF; CDR3nt: TGCAGCGTTGAATGGCGCCGAACCTCTGGGGCCAACGTCCTGACTTTC
d_gene: TRBD1; j_gene: TRBJ2-7; v_gene: TRBV9; abundance: NA; CDR3aa: CASSAGQANEQYF; CDR3nt: TGTGCCAGCAGCGCCGGACAGGCCAACGAGCAGTACTTC
d_gene: TRBD1; j_gene: TRBJ1-4; v_gene: TRBV20-1; abundance: few; CDR3aa: CSASLDRADEKLFF; CDR3nt: TGCAGTGCTAGTTTGGACAGGGCCGATGAAAAACTGTTTTTT
d_gene: NA; j_gene: TRBJ2-1; v_gene: TRBV29-1; abundance: NA; CDR3aa: CSALDPRYSPTHYNEQFF; CDR3nt: TGCAGCGCCCTAGACCCCCGATATTCGCCTACCCACTACAATGAGCAGTTCTTC
d_gene: TRBD1; j_gene: TRBJ1-2; v_gene: TRBV12-3/TRBV12-4; abundance: few; CDR3aa: CASSSYRDRGMGYTF; CDR3nt: TGTGCCAGCAGCAGCTACCGGGACAGGGGTATGGGCTACACCTTC
d_gene: TRBD1; j_gene: TRBJ1-6; v_gene: TRBV6-6; abundance: NA; CDR3aa: CASSYVTGTGVSPLHF; CDR3nt: TGTGCCAGCAGTTACGTCACCGGGACAGGGGTTTCACCCCTCCACTTT
d_gene: NA; j_gene: TRBJ1-1; v_gene: TRBV5-1; abundance: once; CDR3aa: CASSLEVRGNTEAFF; CDR3nt: TGCGCCAGCAGCTTGGAGGTCAGGGGTAACACTGAAGCTTTCTTT
d_gene: NA; j_gene: TRBJ2-7; v_gene: TRBV28; abundance: few; CDR3aa: CASSLYSYSSYEQYF; CDR3nt: TGTGCCAGCAGTTTATACAGCTACAGCTCCTACGAGCAGTACTTC
d_gene: TRBD2; j_gene: TRBJ2-3; v_gene: TRBV5-1; abundance: once; CDR3aa: CASSLLDGGDTQYF; CDR3nt: TGCGCCAGCAGCTTGTTGGACGGGGGGGATACGCAGTATTTT
d_gene: NA; j_gene: TRBJ1-2; v_gene: TRBV9; abundance: NA; CDR3aa: CASSVDEGAQVGYGYTF; CDR3nt: TGTGCCAGCAGCGTAGATGAAGGGGCGCAGGTGGGCTATGGCTACACCTTC
d_gene: TRBD1; j_gene: TRBJ1-6; v_gene: TRBV9; abundance: once; CDR3aa: CASSGGQGSNSPLHF; CDR3nt: TGTGCCAGCAGCGGGGGACAGGGGAGCAATTCACCCCTCCACTTT